The table lists the clone carrying this T cell receptor (beta chain) with many counts. Its antigen is as yet unknown. Amplification from RNA transcripts yielded the TCR beta CDR3 regions. A first-round RT-PCR used HTBI primers, followed by a second-round multiplex PCR. TCRdb called the multiplex PCR reads again in MiXCR, with one record for every CDR3 protein. The sample shows 680,000 or so distinct CDR3 sequences, 22% of them seen only once. V trimming: 7 bases; J trimming: 3 bases; junction bases outside the gene matches: 14. Germline lookup yields CDR1 MDHEN and CDR2 SYDVKM. The CDR3 sequence is 16 residues long. The source of the sample is a study of Graves' ophthalmopathy and Graves' hyperthyroidism. Diagnosis used clinical symptoms, serum thyroxine, TRAb, thyroid ultrasound and orbital computed tomography. The study, taken as a whole, reports: Using a 13-signature model, the authors split ophthalmopathy from stable hyperthyroidism, with around 89% sensitivity and about 80% specificity. The majority of expanded thyroid clonotypes above 0.001 frequency also occurred in blood. Sensitivity of approximately 66% and specificity of 72.22% were achieved by the model that predicted ophthalmopathy progression.

The chain combines TRBV28 with TRBJ1-2; 7 bases agree with TRBD1. The sequence came from a woman aged 18-35 years with stable Graves' hyperthyroidism. Some clones in this sample may be carry-over from other donors' samples. Sequencing was performed on peripheral blood. The CDR3 DNA sequence: TGTGCCAGCACCCTAAATACGGACAGGCCCTACTATGGCTACACCTTC. Translating gives CASTLNTDRPYYGYTF.